This T cell receptor (beta chain) was profiled in a study of identical twins. TCRdb fed the 5' RACE reads into MiXCR, producing one record per CDR3 protein. Of 400,000 to 550,000 distinct CDR3 sequences listed, around 20% are singletons. This clonotype was counted only a few times. Germline V gene sequence: CDR1 SGDLS, CDR2 YYNGEE. The CDR3 is made up of 16 amino acids. J gave up 1 base and V 3 bases, and 6 bases lay outside the gene matches. The data also belong to a second study, concerning T cells expressing NK-cell markers. That investigation notes: The CD3+CD56-NKG2C+ fraction of a handful of donors was likewise dominated by these clonotypes.

The receptor's source is a woman under 30 in good health. The V call is TRBV9, the J call TRBJ1-3, with 8 bases lining up with TRBD1. The sequencing sample was made of CD4+ T cells sorted from blood. Here the CDR3 DNA reads TGTGCCAGCAGCGGACAGGGGTCGATTTCTGGAAACACCATATATTTT. Translation gives CASSGQGSISGNTIYF.